This T cell receptor (beta chain) was found in a study of cytotoxic CD8 clonotypes in ibrutinib-treated CLL. On the study more broadly: Collecting the response samples happened after a median roughly eleven months of treatment, with a range of 6 to 36.

J gave up 10 bases and V 7 bases, and 8 bases lay outside the gene matches. This CDR3 has 12 amino acids. Per germline, CDR1 SGHDN and CDR2 FVKESK. The sequencing depth, 1 in 200,000 to 1 in 1 million T cells, was the target. The assay was immunoSEQ multiplex PCR, and TCRdb's table has in-frame clones only and misses some. The data contain some 200,000 clones, more than 65% of them singletons. The rearrangement joins TRBV14 to TRBJ1-2, with 8 bases fitting TRBD1. This sequence was found in a human donor with chronic lymphocytic leukemia. The sample in question was PBMCs, obtained after 12 months of ibrutinib treatment. The CDR3 spells CASTSGGDDYTF. The CDR3 DNA is TGTGCCAGCACGTCAGGGGGCGATGACTACACCTTC.